This T cell receptor beta chain is drawn from a study of OX40 agonist ivuxolimab in advanced cancers. Repertoires were generated with immunoSEQ multiplex PCR, while TCRdb's copy carries only in-frame clones and drops some. In the table there are about 61,000 clones, about four fifths of which are singletons. The material was CD4+ or CD8+ T cells sorted from blood, obtained in a trial of the OX40 agonist ivuxolimab. This TCR derives from an adult with an advanced solid tumor such as melanoma, head and neck, liver or kidney cancer.

The CDR3 is CASSFDRATEAFF. DNA of the CDR3: TGTGCCAGCAGTTTTGACAGGGCGACTGAAGCTTTCTTT. This rearrangement joins TRBV28 to TRBJ1-1, with 7 bases identical to TRBD1. Looked up from germline, CDR1 is MDHEN and CDR2 is SYDVKM. This CDR3 is 13 amino acids long. Trimming took 3 bases from V and 5 from J; bases not matched to a gene: 3.